These T cell receptor beta chains were read from a single sample in a study of T cells in Graves' hyperthyroidism and ophthalmopathy. MiXCR, run by TCRdb on the multiplex PCR reads, gives a single entry per CDR3 protein. The data contain a few hundred thousand distinct CDR3 sequences, about 14% of them singletons. The sequenced sample consisted of blood. The receptors were gathered from a woman aged 25 to 39 with Graves' hyperthyroidism that later progressed to Graves' ophthalmopathy. Each CDR3 is given with its conserved first and last residue. For some rows the clone size is stated as once, few or many, or as a class when expanded; others skip it.

V	J	size	CDR3
TRBV30	TRBJ2-7	NA	CAWSVRGAGEQYF
TRBV11-2	TRBJ2-7	many	CASSLAQNSYEQYF
TRBV19	TRBJ1-2	many	CASSIRTGQPRKSNYGYTF
TRBV3-1	TRBJ2-4	few	CASSQGTSGKNIQYF
TRBV2	TRBJ1-5	many	CASRQQGQGKPQHF
TRBV6-5	TRBJ2-1	many	CASSYWSTQRVDNEQFF
TRBV5-1	TRBJ2-7	few	CASSDRLPGQGVSYEQYF
TRBV19	TRBJ2-7	few	CASSRVNSAEQYF
TRBV29-1	TRBJ2-1	few	CSVEGTSVIYNEQFF
TRBV7-9	TRBJ1-1	many	CASSSTGRWDTEAFF
TRBV9	TRBJ2-1	NA	CASSVAPGGPRNEQFF